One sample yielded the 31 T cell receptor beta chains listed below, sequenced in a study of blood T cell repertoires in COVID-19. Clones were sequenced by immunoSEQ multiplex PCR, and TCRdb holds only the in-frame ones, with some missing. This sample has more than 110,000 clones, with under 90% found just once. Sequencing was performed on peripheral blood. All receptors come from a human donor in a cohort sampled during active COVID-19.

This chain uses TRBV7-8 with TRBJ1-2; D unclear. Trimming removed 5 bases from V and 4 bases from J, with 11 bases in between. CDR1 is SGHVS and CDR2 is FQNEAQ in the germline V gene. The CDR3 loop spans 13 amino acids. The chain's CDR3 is CASSAQASYGYTF. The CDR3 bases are TGTGCCAGCAGCGCCCAGGCGTCCTATGGCTACACCTTC.

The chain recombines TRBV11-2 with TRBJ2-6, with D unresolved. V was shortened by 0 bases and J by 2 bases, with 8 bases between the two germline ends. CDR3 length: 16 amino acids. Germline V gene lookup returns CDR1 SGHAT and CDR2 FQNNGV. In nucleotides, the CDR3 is TGTGCCAGCAGCTTAGATAATTTCCCTGGGGCCAACGTCCTGACTTTC. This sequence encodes CASSLDNFPGANVLTF.

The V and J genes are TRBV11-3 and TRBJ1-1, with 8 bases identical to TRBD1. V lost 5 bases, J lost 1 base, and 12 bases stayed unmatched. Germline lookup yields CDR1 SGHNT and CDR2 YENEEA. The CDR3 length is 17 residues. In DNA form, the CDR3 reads TGTGCCAGCAGCCCCCGCTATAGCGACAGGGGGAACACTGAAGCTTTCTTT. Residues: CASSPRYSDRGNTEAFF.

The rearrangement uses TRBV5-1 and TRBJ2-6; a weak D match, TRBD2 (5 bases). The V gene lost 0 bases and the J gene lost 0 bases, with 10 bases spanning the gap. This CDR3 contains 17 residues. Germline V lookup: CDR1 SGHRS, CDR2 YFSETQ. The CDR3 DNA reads TGCGCCAGCAGCTTGGTCCCGGGGAGCTCTGGGGCCAACGTCCTGACTTTC. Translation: CASSLVPGSSGANVLTF.

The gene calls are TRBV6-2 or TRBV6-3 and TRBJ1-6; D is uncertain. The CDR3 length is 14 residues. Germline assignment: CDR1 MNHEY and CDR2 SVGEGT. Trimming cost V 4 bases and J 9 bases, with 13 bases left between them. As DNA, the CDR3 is TGTGCCAGCAGTTTTCACCTAGAGGGTTCACCCCTCCACTTT. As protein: CASSFHLEGSPLHF.

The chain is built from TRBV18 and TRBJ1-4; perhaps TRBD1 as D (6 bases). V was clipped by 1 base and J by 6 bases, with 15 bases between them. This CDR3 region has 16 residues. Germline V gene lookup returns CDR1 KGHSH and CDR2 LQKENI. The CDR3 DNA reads TGTGCCAGCTCACCACGACAGGTGACGGGCTATGAAAAACTGTTTTTT. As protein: CASSPRQVTGYEKLFF.

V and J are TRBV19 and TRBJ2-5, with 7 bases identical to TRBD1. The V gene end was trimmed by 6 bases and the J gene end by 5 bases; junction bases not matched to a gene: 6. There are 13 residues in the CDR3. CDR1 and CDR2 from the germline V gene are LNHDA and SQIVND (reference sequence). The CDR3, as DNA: TGTGCCAGTAGCGACAGGGTTCGGGAGACCCAGTACTTC. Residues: CASSDRVRETQYF.

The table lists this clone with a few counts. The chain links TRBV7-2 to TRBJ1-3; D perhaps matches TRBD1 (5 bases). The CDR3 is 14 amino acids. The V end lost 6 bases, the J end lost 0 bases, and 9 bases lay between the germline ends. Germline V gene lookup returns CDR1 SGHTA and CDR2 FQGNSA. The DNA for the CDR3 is TGTGCCAGCAGACCAACAGGCTCTGGAAACACCATATATTTT. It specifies CASRPTGSGNTIYF. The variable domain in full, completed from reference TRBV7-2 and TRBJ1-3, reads GAGVSQSPSNKVTEKGKDVELRCDPISGHTALYWYRQSLGQGLEFLIYFQGNSAPDKSGLPSDRFSAERTGGSVSTLTIQRTQQEDSAVYLCASRPTGSGNTIYFGEGSWLTVV.

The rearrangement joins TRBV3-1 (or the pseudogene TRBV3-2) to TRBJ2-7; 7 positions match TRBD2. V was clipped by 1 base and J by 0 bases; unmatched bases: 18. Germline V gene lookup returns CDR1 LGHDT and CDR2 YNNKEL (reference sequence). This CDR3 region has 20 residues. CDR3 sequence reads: CASSQARRSSGTTSSYEQYV. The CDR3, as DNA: TGTGCCAGCAGCCAAGCCCGACGGTCTAGCGGAACTACGAGCTCCTACGAGCAGTACGTC.

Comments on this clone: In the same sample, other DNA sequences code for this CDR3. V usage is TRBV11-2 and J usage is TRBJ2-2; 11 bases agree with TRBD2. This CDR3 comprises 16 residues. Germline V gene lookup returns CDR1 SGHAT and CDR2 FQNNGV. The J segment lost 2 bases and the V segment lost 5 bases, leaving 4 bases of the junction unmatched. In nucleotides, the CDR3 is TGTGCCAGCAGCCGCACTAGCGGGGGTAACACCGGGGAGCTGTTTTTT. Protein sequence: CASSRTSGGNTGELFF.

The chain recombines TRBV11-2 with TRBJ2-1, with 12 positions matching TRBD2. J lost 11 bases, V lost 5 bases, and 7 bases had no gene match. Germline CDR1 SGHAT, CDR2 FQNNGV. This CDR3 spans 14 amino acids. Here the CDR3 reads CASSRLTSGGKQFF. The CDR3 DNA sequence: TGTGCCAGCAGCCGCCTGACTAGCGGGGGAAAGCAGTTCTTC.

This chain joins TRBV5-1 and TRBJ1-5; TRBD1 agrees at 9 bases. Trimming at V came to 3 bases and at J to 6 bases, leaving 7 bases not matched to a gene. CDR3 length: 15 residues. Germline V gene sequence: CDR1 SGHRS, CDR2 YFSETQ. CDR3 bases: TGCGCCAGCAGCTGGGGGCCGGGACAGGGTCAGCCCCAGCATTTT. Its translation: CASSWGPGQGQPQHF.

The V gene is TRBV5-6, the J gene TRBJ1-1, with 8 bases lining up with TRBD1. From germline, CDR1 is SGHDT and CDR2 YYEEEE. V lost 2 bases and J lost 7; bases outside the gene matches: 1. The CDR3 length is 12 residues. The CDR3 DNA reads TGTGCCAGCAGCTTTGGACAGGGTGAAGCTTTCTTT. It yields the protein CASSFGQGEAFF.

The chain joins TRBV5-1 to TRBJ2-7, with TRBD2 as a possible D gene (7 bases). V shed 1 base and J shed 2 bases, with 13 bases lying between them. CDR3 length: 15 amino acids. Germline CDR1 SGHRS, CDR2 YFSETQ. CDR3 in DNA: TGCGCCAGCAGCTTGTTGGGCGGGGGCACCTACGAGCAGTACTTC. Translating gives CASSLLGGGTYEQYF.

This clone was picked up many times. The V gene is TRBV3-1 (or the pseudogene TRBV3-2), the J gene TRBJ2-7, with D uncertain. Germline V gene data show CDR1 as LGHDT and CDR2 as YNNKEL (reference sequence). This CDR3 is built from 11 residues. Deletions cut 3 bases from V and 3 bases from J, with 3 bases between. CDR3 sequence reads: CASSHHYEQYV. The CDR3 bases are TGTGCCAGCAGCCACCACTACGAGCAGTACGTC.

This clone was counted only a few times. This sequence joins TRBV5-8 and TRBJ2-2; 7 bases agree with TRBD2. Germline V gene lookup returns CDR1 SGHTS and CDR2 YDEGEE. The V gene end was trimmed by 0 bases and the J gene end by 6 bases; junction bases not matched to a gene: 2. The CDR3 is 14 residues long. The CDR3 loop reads CASSLVRGSGELFF. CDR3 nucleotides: TGTGCCAGCAGCTTGGTGCGGGGGTCCGGGGAGCTGTTTTTT.

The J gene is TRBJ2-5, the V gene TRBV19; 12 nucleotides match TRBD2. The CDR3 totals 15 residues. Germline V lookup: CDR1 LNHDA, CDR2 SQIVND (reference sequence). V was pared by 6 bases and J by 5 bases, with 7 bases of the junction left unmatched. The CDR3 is CASRPPSGRGETQYF. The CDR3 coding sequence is TGTGCCAGTAGACCCCCTAGCGGGAGGGGCGAGACCCAGTACTTC.

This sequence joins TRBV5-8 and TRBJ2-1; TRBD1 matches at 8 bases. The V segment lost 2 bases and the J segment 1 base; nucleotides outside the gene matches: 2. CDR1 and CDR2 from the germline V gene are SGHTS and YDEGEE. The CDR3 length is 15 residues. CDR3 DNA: TGTGCCAGCAGCTTACAGGGGGGATCCTACAATGAGCAGTTCTTC. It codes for CASSLQGGSYNEQFF.

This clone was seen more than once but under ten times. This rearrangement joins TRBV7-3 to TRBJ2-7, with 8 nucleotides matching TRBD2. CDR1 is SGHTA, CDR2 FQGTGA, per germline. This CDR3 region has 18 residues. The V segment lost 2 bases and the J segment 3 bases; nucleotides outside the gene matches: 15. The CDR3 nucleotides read TGTGCCAGCAGCTTATCGGGAGGGGCAAGCGGGATCTGCTACGAGCAGTACGTC. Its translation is CASSLSGGASGICYEQYV.

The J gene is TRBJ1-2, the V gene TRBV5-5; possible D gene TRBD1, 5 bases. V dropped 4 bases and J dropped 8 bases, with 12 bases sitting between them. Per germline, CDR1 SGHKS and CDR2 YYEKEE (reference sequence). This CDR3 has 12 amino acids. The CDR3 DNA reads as TGTGCCAGCAGCGTAGGGGTTTTCGGCTACACCTTC. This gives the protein CASSVGVFGYTF. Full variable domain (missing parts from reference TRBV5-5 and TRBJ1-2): DAGVTQSPTHLIKTRGQQVTLRCSPISGHKSVSWYQQVLGQGPQFIFQYYEKEERGRGNFPDRFSARQFPNYSSELNVNALLLGDSALYLCASSVGVFGYTFGSGTRLTVV.

The CDR3 nucleotides read TGTGCCAGTAGCATCGGTGGTCGGGGGAGCACAGATACGCAGTATTTT. Translated, it gives CASSIGGRGSTDTQYF. J is TRBJ2-3 and V is TRBV19, with TRBD2 as a possible D gene (6 bases). V lost 6 bases to trimming and J lost 0 bases, with 16 bases between them. This CDR3 is built from 16 residues. Germline CDR1 reads LNHDA; CDR2 reads SQIVND (reference sequence). Based on the CDR3 plus reference TRBV19 and TRBJ2-3, the full variable domain is DGGITQSPKYLFRKEGQNVTLSCEQNLNHDAMYWYRQDPGQGLRLIYYSQIVNDFQKGDIAEGYSVSREKKESFPLTVTSAQKNPTAFYLCASSIGGRGSTDTQYFGPGTRLTVL.

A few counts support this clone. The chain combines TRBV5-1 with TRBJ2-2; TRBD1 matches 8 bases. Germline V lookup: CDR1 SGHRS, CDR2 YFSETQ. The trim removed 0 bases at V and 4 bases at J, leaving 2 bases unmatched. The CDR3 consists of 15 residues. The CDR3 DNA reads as TGCGCCAGCAGCTTGGCGACAGGGGCCACCGGGGAGCTGTTTTTT. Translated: CASSLATGATGELFF.

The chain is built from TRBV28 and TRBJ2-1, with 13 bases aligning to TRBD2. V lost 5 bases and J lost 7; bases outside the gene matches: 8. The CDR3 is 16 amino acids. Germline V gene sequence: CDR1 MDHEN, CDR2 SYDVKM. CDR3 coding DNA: TGTGCCAGCAGTCCAGGGGGGACTAGCGGGATAAATGAGCAGTTCTTC. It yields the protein CASSPGGTSGINEQFF. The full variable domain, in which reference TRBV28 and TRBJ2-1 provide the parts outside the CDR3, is DVKVTQSSRYLVKRTGEKVFLECVQDMDHENMFWYRQDPGLGLRLIYFSYDVKMKEKGDIPEGYSVSREKKERFSLILESASTNQTSMYLCASSPGGTSGINEQFFGPGTRLTVL.

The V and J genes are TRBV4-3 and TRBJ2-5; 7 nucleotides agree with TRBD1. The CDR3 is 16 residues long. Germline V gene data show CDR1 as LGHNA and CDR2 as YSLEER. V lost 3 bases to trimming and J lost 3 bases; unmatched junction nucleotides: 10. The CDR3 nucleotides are TGCGCCAGCAGCCAGGGAAACCGGGACAGTAAAGAGACCCAGTACTTC. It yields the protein CASSQGNRDSKETQYF.

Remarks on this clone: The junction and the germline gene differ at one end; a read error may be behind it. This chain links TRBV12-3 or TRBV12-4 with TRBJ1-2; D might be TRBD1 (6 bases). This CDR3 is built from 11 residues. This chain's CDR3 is CASSPGQSHLF. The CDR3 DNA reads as TGTGCCAGCAGCCCAGGACAGAGCCATCTTTTC.

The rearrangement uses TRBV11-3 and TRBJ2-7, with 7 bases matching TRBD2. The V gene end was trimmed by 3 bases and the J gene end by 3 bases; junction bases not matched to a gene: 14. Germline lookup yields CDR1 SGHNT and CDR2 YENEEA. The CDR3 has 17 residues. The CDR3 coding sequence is TGTGCCAGCAGCTTCGGGAATTGGACTAGTAGTTTCTACGAGCAGTACTTC. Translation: CASSFGNWTSSFYEQYF.

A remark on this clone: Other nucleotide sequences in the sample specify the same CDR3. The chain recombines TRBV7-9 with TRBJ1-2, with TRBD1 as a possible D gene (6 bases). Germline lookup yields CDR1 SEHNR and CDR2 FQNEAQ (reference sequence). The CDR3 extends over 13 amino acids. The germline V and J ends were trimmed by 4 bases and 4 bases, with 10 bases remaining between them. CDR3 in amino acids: CASSSGQIYGYTF. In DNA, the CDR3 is TGTGCCAGCAGCTCGGGACAAATCTATGGCTACACCTTC.

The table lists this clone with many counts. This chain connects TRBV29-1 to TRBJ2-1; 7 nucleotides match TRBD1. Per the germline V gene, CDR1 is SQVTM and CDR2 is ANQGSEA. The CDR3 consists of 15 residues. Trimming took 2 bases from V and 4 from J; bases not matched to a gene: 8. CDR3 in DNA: TGCAGCGTTGAAATCTGGGACAGCAAATACAATGAGCAGTTCTTC. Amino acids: CSVEIWDSKYNEQFF.

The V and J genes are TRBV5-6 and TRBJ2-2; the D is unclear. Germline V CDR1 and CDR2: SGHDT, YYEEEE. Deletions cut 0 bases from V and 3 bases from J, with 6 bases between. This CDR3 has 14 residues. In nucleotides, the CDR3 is TGTGCCAGCAGCTTGGGGCCGTACACCGGGGAGCTGTTTTTT. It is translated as CASSLGPYTGELFF.

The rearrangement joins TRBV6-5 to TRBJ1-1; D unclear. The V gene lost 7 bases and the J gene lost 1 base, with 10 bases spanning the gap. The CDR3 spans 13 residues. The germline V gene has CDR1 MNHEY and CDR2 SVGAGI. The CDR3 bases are TGTGCCAGCACCGTAGACTGGAACACTGAAGCTTTCTTT. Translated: CASTVDWNTEAFF.

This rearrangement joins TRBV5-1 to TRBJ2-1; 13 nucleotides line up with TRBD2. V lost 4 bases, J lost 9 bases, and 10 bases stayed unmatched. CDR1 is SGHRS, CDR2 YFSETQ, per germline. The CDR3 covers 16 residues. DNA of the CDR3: TGCGCCAGCAGCGTAACTAGCGGGAGGGCCTTACGTGAGCAGTTCTTC. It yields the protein CASSVTSGRALREQFF.